This note documents a single T cell receptor beta chain sequence. The data are from a study of T cells in Graves' hyperthyroidism and ophthalmopathy. Amplification targeted TCR beta CDR3 regions from RNA transcripts. The HTBI set primed first-round TCR CDR3 RT-PCR. TCRdb itself ran the multiplex PCR reads through MiXCR, one entry per CDR3 protein. Here the sample spans 300,000 to 450,000 distinct CDR3 sequences, less than 20% being singletons. Participants, patients aged 18 to 65, had newly diagnosed hyperthyroidism with a duration under 2 months. The ends were cut back, 2 bases at V and 6 bases at J, with 6 bases in the middle. This CDR3 has 13 amino acids. Germline V gene lookup returns CDR1 KGHDR and CDR2 SFDVKD.

The genes are TRBV24-1 and TRBJ2-2; D could derive from TRBD1 or TRBD2 (5 bases each). Sequencing was performed on blood. This TCR came from a woman aged 18-30 years with Graves' hyperthyroidism that later progressed to Graves' ophthalmopathy. The CDR3: CATSDWGPGELFF. The CDR3 coding sequence is TGTGCCACCAGTGATTGGGGACCCGGGGAGCTGTTTTTT.